Listed here are 18 T cell receptor beta chains from one sample, sequenced in a study of beta chain features in type 1 diabetes. Study-wide results and limits: Researchers report that Type 1 diabetes patients had moderately but significantly shorter TCRB CDR3s across all four CD4+ subsets.

Their target antigens are unknown. The sequenced template was cDNA made from the entire isolated RNA. Method: immunoSEQ multiplex PCR; TCRdb's copy keeps in-frame clones and lacks some. The repertoire holds 100,000 to 150,000 clones, with about 18% as singletons. The sample consisted of central memory CD4+ T cells from blood. These receptors originate from a man between 18 and 29 years old with type 1 diabetes.

This clone occurred a few times. This rearrangement joins TRBV6-5 to TRBJ1-2, with TRBD1 matching 7 bases. The ends lost 2 bases at V and 8 bases at J; junction bases unmatched: 5. Germline V gene data show CDR1 as MNHEY and CDR2 as SVGAGI. This CDR3 has 13 residues. As DNA, the CDR3 is TGTGCCAGCAGTTACAGGGGGCACGGCGGCTACACCTTC. Encoded protein: CASSYRGHGGYTF.

CDR3 coding DNA: TGTGCCAGTAGATACCCAGGGACGACAGATACGCAGTATTTT. Translated, it gives CASRYPGTTDTQYF. The chain carries TRBV19 and TRBJ2-3, with D perhaps TRBD1 or TRBD2 (5 bases each). Germline CDR1 is LNHDA and CDR2 is SQIVND (reference sequence). Trimming pared 6 bases from V and 3 bases from J, leaving 13 bases between. The CDR3 consists of 14 residues.

This clone was recorded a few times. The chain carries TRBV10-2 and TRBJ2-5; 10 bases line up with TRBD1. The CDR3 loop spans 13 amino acids. Germline V gene sequence: CDR1 WSHSY, CDR2 SAAADI. V gave up 6 bases and J gave up 4 bases; unmatched junction bases: 2. The CDR3 nucleotides read TGCGCCAGCAGCGACAGGGGGCGAGAGACCCAGTACTTC. Its protein is CASSDRGRETQYF.

This clone was seen a few times. The rearrangement joins TRBV5-4 to TRBJ2-7; tentatively, D is TRBD1 (7 bases). V was clipped by 5 bases and J by 2 bases, with 17 bases between them. CDR3 length: 15 residues. Germline CDR1 is SGHNT and CDR2 is YYREEE (reference sequence). In nucleotides, the CDR3 is TGTGCCAGCAGAAAATCGGGCGGGACAGCCTACGAGCAGTACTTC. Translating it yields CASRKSGGTAYEQYF.

J is TRBJ1-1 and V is TRBV29-1, with 8 bases lining up with TRBD1. CDR1 is SQVTM, CDR2 ANQGSEA, per germline. The CDR3 is made up of 12 amino acids. J was trimmed by 7 bases and V by 5 bases; bases with no gene match: 6. The CDR3 region has the DNA TGCAGCGTTTTCCGACAGGGGCTTGAAGCTTTCTTT. Protein sequence: CSVFRQGLEAFF.

This chain links TRBV7-9 with TRBJ2-7, with TRBD1 identical over 7 bases. CDR1 is SEHNR and CDR2 is FQNEAQ in the germline V gene (reference sequence). This CDR3 comprises 13 residues. The trim removed 5 bases at V and 5 bases at J, leaving 6 bases unmatched. CDR3: CASSTGTVDEQYF. CDR3 sequence (DNA): TGTGCCAGCAGCACAGGGACAGTCGACGAGCAGTACTTC.

In its sample, this clone was seen a few times. The rearrangement links TRBV5-1 to TRBJ2-7; 10 bases are shared with TRBD2. The CDR3 totals 16 residues. Unmatched junction bases numbered 7, after V lost 0 bases and J lost 4 bases. The germline CDR1 and CDR2 sequences are SGHRS and YFSETQ. The CDR3 sequence is CASSLGASGSRYEQYF. For the CDR3, the DNA is TGCGCCAGCAGCTTGGGGGCTAGCGGGAGCCGATACGAGCAGTACTTC.

The chain employs TRBV5-4 and TRBJ2-5, with a weak D call TRBD2 (6 bases). CDR1 is SGHNT, CDR2 YYREEE, per germline (reference sequence). V gave up 0 bases and J gave up 4 bases, with 13 bases separating them. CDR3 length: 15 residues. The CDR3 spells CASSLGGGRGETQYF. Written as DNA, the CDR3 is TGTGCCAGCAGCTTGGGTGGAGGGAGAGGAGAGACCCAGTACTTC.

Worth noting for this clone: This may be a read error: a much more frequent sequence differs by one nucleotide. The V call is TRBV2, the J call TRBJ2-7, with TRBD2 as a possible D gene (6 bases). V lost 7 bases and J lost 6, with 22 bases in between. This CDR3 has 15 residues. Germline V gene sequence: CDR1 SNHLY, CDR2 FYNNEI. The CDR3 loop reads CASTYSYHAGSEQYF. Here the CDR3 DNA reads TGTGCCAGCACTTATAGTTACCACGCGGGATCCGAGCAGTACTTC.

The V call is TRBV29-1, the J call TRBJ1-2; possible D gene TRBD1, 5 bases. With 0 bases removed from V and 4 bases from J, the gap between germline ends came to 9 bases. The germline gives CDR1 SQVTM, CDR2 ANQGSEA. The CDR3 sequence is 13 residues long. For the CDR3, the DNA is TGCAGCGTTGAAGATCCGACAGTCTATGGCTACACCTTC. Its protein is CSVEDPTVYGYTF. Together with reference TRBV29-1 and TRBJ1-2, the CDR3 gives the full variable domain: SAVISQKPSRDICQRGTSLTIQCQVDSQVTMMFWYRQQPGQSLTLIATANQGSEATYESGFVIDKFPISRPNLTFSTLTVSNMSPEDSSIYLCSVEDPTVYGYTFGSGTRLTVV.

The rearrangement joins TRBV5-4 to TRBJ1-2; possible D gene TRBD1, 6 bases. Germline CDR1 reads SGHNT; CDR2 reads YYREEE (reference sequence). Trimming removed 4 bases at V and 5 bases at J, with 18 bases between. The CDR3 has 15 amino acids. The CDR3 here is CASSPSVDSLYGYTF. The CDR3 DNA follows: TGTGCCAGCAGCCCTAGCGTGGACAGTTTATATGGCTACACCTTC. Together with reference TRBV5-4 and TRBJ1-2, the CDR3 gives the full variable domain: ETGVTQSPTHLIKTRGQQVTLRCSSQSGHNTVSWYQQALGQGPQFIFQYYREEENGRGNFPPRFSGLQFPNYSSELNVNALELDDSALYLCASSPSVDSLYGYTFGSGTRLTVV.

The J gene is TRBJ2-1, the V gene TRBV5-1; weak D call: TRBD1 (6 bases). This CDR3 comprises 14 residues. The germline V and J ends were trimmed by 0 bases and 7 bases, with 11 bases remaining between them. CDR1 is SGHRS and CDR2 is YFSETQ in the germline V gene. The CDR3 DNA follows: TGCGCCAGCAGCTTGGTACAGGGTAGTAATGAGCAGTTCTTC. It encodes CASSLVQGSNEQFF.

In its sample, this clone was seen a few times. The CDR3 is CASSVDRGAFNEQFF. The CDR3 DNA sequence: TGCGCCAGCAGCGTGGACAGGGGGGCCTTCAATGAGCAGTTCTTC. The V call is TRBV5-1, the J call TRBJ2-1, with 10 bases fitting TRBD1. V dropped 4 bases and J dropped 6; count of bases not matched to a gene: 7. Germline lookup yields CDR1 SGHRS and CDR2 YFSETQ. This CDR3 region has 15 residues.

The CDR3 spells CASSLRERSSTDTQYF. In DNA form, the CDR3 reads TGTGCCAGCAGCTTGCGGGAGCGGTCTAGCACAGATACGCAGTATTTT. The chain joins TRBV5-4 to TRBJ2-3; tentative D call: TRBD2 (6 bases). CDR3 length equals 16 residues. V was clipped by 1 base and J by 0 bases, with 12 bases between them. Germline loops: CDR1 SGHNT, CDR2 YYREEE (reference sequence). The full variable domain, in which reference TRBV5-4 and TRBJ2-3 provide the parts outside the CDR3, is ETGVTQSPTHLIKTRGQQVTLRCSSQSGHNTVSWYQQALGQGPQFIFQYYREEENGRGNFPPRFSGLQFPNYSSELNVNALELDDSALYLCASSLRERSSTDTQYFGPGTRLTVL.

V gene TRBV18 combines with J gene TRBJ2-7; 9 nucleotides align to TRBD1. Looked up from germline, CDR1 is KGHSH and CDR2 is LQKENI. CDR3 length: 14 residues. The trim removed 2 bases at V and 6 bases at J, leaving 5 bases unmatched. The CDR3: CASSPGTGLTEQYF. DNA for the CDR3: TGTGCCAGCTCACCAGGGACAGGGTTAACCGAGCAGTACTTC.

The rearrangement joins TRBV7-2 to TRBJ2-5, with D possibly matching TRBD2 (5 bases). The CDR3 runs 13 residues. Trimming cost V 1 base and J 3 bases, with 6 bases left between them. Per germline, CDR1 SGHTA and CDR2 FQGNSA. CDR3 sequence reads: CASSLGLKETQYF. The CDR3 bases are TGTGCCAGCAGCTTAGGACTAAAAGAGACCCAGTACTTC.

This chain connects TRBV9 to TRBJ2-5, with TRBD1 identical over 8 bases. Germline V lookup: CDR1 SGDLS, CDR2 YYNGEE. This CDR3 is 14 amino acids long. The junction had 4 bases not matched to a gene; V was cut back by 3 bases and J by 3 bases. CDR3 sequence: CASSAGQGEETQYF. CDR3 DNA: TGTGCCAGCAGCGCCGGACAGGGCGAAGAGACCCAGTACTTC.

This clone was observed many times. The V gene is TRBV18, the J gene TRBJ2-1; 13 bases line up with TRBD2. This CDR3 has 15 amino acids. V was clipped by 4 bases and J by 6 bases; unmatched bases: 3. Germline lookup yields CDR1 KGHSH and CDR2 LQKENI. The chain's CDR3 is CASSRGLAGANEQFF. The CDR3 DNA is TGTGCCAGCTCACGAGGACTAGCGGGGGCCAATGAGCAGTTCTTC. Complete variable domain (other parts from reference TRBV18 and TRBJ2-1): NAGVMQNPRHLVRRRGQEARLRCSPMKGHSHVYWYRQLPEEGLKFMVYLQKENIIDESGMPKERFSAEFPKEGPSILRIQQVVRGDSAAYFCASSRGLAGANEQFFGPGTRLTVL.